This T cell receptor beta chain was found in a study of tumor and adjacent non-tumor tissue in lung cancer. The CDR3 has 11 amino acids. The germline V gene encodes CDR1 WNHNN and CDR2 SYGVQD (reference sequence). Note on this clonotype: A much larger clone lies a single base off, so this may be a read error.

RNA was extracted from bulk tissue without any cell sorting. This non-tumor lung sample came from over 3 cm beyond the tumor edge. A modified ARM-PCR protocol with three rounds of nested PCR amplified TCRbeta. TCRdb ran MiXCR on the multiplex PCR reads and lists one entry per CDR3 protein. This sample carries 70,000 to 95,000 distinct CDR3 sequences, around 76% of them seen once, and the ten largest clones take 40%. The rearrangement uses TRBV10-1 and TRBJ1-5; D remains unclear. The sequence came from a man aged 65 to 79 with non-small cell lung cancer. Specimen: distant non-tumor lung tissue. CDR3 sequence reads: CASTGNKPQHF. The CDR3 DNA sequence: TGCGCCAGCACTGGCAATAAGCCCCAGCATTTT.